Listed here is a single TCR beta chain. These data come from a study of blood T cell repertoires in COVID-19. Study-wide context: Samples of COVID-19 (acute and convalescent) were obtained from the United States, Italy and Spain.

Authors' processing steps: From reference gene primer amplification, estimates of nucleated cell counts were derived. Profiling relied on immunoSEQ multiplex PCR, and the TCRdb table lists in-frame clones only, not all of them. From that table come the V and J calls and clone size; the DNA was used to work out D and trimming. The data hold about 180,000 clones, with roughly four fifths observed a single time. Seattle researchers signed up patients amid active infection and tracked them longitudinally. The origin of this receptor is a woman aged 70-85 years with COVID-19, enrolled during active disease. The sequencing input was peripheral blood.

CDR3: CASSRLIERDTQYF. CDR3 nucleotides: TGTGCCAGCAGCCGACTAATAGAAAGAGATACGCAGTATTTT. J is TRBJ2-3 and V is TRBV7-9; D possibly corresponds to TRBD2 (5 bases). Trimming pared 5 bases from V and 5 bases from J, leaving 14 bases between. Looked up from germline, CDR1 is SEHNR and CDR2 is FQNEAQ (reference sequence). This CDR3 has 14 residues.